Listed below are T cell receptor beta chains from one sample, sequenced in a study of cytomegalovirus exposure and HLA in healthy donors. Produced via immunoSEQ multiplex PCR; TCRdb's table is partial and in-frame only. Of more than 110,000 clones in the sample, roughly 76% were seen once. Sequencing input: PBMCs. The receptors shown here come from a young man in good health and CMV-seronegative. CDR3s include the opening cysteine and the closing phenylalanine or tryptophan. A D gene is named only where the DNA matches it firmly. Clone size is shown for a subset of rows, as once, few, many or a class of expanded clone.

.,TRBJ1-1,.,12,TRBV30,CAWGGQNTEAFF,TGTGCCTGGGGGGGACAAAACACTGAAGCTTTCTTT
few,TRBJ2-2,.,14,TRBV27,CASSSSGNTGELFF,TGTGCCAGCAGTTCGAGCGGGAACACCGGGGAGCTGTTTTTT
.,TRBJ1-1,.,14,TRBV19,CASTPGGAHTEAFF,TGTGCCAGTACTCCGGGAGGGGCGCACACTGAAGCTTTCTTT
.,TRBJ1-1,TRBD1,18,TRBV18,CASSPRGLGTGAATEAFF,TGTGCCAGCTCACCACGAGGCTTGGGGACAGGGGCTGCCACTGAAGCTTTCTTT
.,TRBJ2-3,TRBD2,15,TRBV7-3,CASSPRPGGADTQYF,TGTGCCAGCAGCCCCCGACCTGGGGGGGCAGATACGCAGTATTTT
.,TRBJ2-7,TRBD1,15,TRBV5-1,CASSLGDRSSYEQYF,TGCGCCAGCAGCTTAGGGGACAGGAGCTCCTACGAGCAGTACTTC
.,TRBJ1-3,.,14,TRBV7-9,CASSAASSGNTIYF,TGTGCCAGCAGTGCAGCGAGCTCTGGAAACACCATATATTTT
few,TRBJ2-7,.,13,TRBV19,CARPTGIIYEQYF,TGTGCCAGACCCACCGGGATAATCTACGAGCAGTACTTC
.,TRBJ2-7,TRBD1,15,TRBV28,CASSKGQLIPYEQYF,TGTGCCAGCAGCAAGGGACAGCTGATACCCTACGAGCAGTACTTC
once,TRBJ1-2,TRBD1,14,TRBV29-1,CSVELTGGVYGYTF,TGCAGCGTTGAACTGACAGGGGGCGTATACGGCTACACCTTC
once,TRBJ2-1,.,16,TRBV7-7,CASSAGSAGRGNEQFF,TGTGCCAGCAGCGCAGGATCGGCGGGGCGAGGTAATGAGCAGTTCTTC
.,TRBJ2-1,TRBD1,17,TRBV7-9,CASSLSRGTGYYNEQFF,TGTGCCAGCAGCTTAAGTCGAGGGACAGGATATTACAATGAGCAGTTCTTC
few,TRBJ2-3,.,14,TRBV5-4,CASSSGQEGDTQYF,TGTGCCAGCAGCTCCGGACAGGAGGGAGATACGCAGTATTTT
.,TRBJ1-6,TRBD1,15,TRBV7-6,CASSPRTGGISPLHF,TGTGCCAGCAGCCCCCGGACAGGGGGCATTTCACCCCTCCACTTT
.,TRBJ2-3,TRBD2,15,TRBV6-5,CASSWTSGVPDTQYF,TGTGCCAGCAGTTGGACTAGCGGGGTTCCAGATACGCAGTATTTT
.,TRBJ2-3,.,12,TRBV29-1,CSVGKERGIEYF,TGCAGCGTTGGGAAGGAGAGAGGGATAGAGTATTTT
.,TRBJ2-7,TRBD2,15,TRBV15,CATRTGRDPSYEQYF,TGTGCCACCAGGACGGGGAGGGACCCCTCCTACGAGCAGTACTTC
.,TRBJ1-1,.,15,TRBV6-5,CASSSRRGVNTEAFF,TGTGCCAGCAGTTCGCGACGGGGGGTGAACACTGAAGCTTTCTTT
.,TRBJ2-5,.,17,TRBV7-8,CASSPDYPSTPGETQYF,TGTGCCAGCAGCCCGGACTACCCAAGTACCCCGGGGGAGACCCAGTACTTC
few,TRBJ1-5,.,17,TRBV7-8,CASSLVTGLVSNQPQHF,TGTGCCAGCAGCTTAGTTACAGGGCTGGTTAGCAATCAGCCCCAGCATTTT
.,TRBJ2-2,.,15,TRBV7-3,CASSTAGANTGELFF,TGTGCCAGCAGCACAGCAGGGGCCAACACCGGGGAGCTGTTTTTT
.,TRBJ1-3,.,17,TRBV5-4,CASSLALTGNQGNTIYF,TGTGCCAGCAGCTTGGCCCTTACAGGCAACCAAGGGAACACCATATATTTT
.,TRBJ1-2,.,13,TRBV5-4,CASSFEEDDGYTF,TGTGCCAGCAGCTTTGAAGAGGATGATGGCTACACCTTC
.,TRBJ2-1,TRBD2,15,TRBV19,CASSRAGGSYNEQFF,TGTGCCAGTAGTAGAGCGGGAGGGTCCTACAATGAGCAGTTCTTC
.,TRBJ1-5,.,16,TRBV7-3,CASSPSGRGTWQPQHF,TGTGCCAGCAGCCCATCCGGGAGAGGGACGTGGCAGCCCCAGCATTTT
.,TRBJ1-2,.,13,TRBV2,CASSVGQRGGYTF,TGTGCCAGCAGTGTAGGCCAGCGAGGGGGCTACACCTTC
.,TRBJ2-3,.,13,TRBV10-1,CASSESGRDTQYF,TGCGCCAGCAGTGAGTCGGGGAGGGATACGCAGTATTTT
.,TRBJ1-5,TRBD1,15,TRBV19,CASSIGDRGNQPQHF,TGTGCCAGTAGTATAGGGGACAGGGGGAATCAGCCCCAGCATTTT